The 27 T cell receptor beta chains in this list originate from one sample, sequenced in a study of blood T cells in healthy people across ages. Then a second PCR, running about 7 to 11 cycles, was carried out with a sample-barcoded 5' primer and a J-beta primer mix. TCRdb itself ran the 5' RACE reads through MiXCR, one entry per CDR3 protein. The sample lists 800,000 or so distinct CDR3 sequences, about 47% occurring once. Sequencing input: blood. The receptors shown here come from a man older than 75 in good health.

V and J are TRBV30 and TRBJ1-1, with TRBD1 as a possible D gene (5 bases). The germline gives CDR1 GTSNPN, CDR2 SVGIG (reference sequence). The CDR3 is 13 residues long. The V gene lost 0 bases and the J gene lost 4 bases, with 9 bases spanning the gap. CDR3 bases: TGTGCCTGGAGTGTATCCAGGGCCACTGAAGCTTTCTTT. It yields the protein CAWSVSRATEAFF.

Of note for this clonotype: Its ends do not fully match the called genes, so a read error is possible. The CDR3 coding sequence is TGCGCCAGTAGCCAAGGTATGTCTGGGGCCAACGTCCTGACTTTC. Protein product: CASSQGMSGANVLTF. The chain carries TRBV4-3 and TRBJ2-6; D is ambiguous. Germline lookup yields CDR1 LGHNA and CDR2 YSLEER. The CDR3 length is 15 residues.

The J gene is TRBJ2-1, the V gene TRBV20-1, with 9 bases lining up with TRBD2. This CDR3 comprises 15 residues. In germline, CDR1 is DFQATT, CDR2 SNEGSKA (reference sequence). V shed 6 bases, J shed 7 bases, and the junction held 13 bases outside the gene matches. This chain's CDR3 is CSALSPSGRPNEQFF. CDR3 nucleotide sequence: TGCAGTGCGCTCTCTCCCAGCGGGAGGCCTAATGAGCAGTTCTTC.

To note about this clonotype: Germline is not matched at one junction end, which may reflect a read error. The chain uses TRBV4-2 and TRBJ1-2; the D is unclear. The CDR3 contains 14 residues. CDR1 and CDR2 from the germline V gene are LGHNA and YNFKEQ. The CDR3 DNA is TGTGCCAGCAGCCAGGCCACAGATAACTATGGTTACACCTTC. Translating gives CASSQATDNYGYTF.

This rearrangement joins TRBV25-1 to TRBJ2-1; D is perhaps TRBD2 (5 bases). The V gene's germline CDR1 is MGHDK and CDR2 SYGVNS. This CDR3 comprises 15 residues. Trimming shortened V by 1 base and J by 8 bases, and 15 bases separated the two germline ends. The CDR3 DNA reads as TGTGCCAGCAGTGAATTTCGGACTTCGATCTATGAGCAGTTCTTC. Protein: CASSEFRTSIYEQFF.

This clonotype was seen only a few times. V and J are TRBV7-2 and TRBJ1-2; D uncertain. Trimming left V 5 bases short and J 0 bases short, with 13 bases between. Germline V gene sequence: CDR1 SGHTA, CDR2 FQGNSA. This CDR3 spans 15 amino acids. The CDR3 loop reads CASSPESGTNYGYTF. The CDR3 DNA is TGTGCCAGCAGCCCGGAGAGCGGGACTAACTATGGCTACACCTTC. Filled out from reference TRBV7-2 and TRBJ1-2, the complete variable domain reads GAGVSQSPSNKVTEKGKDVELRCDPISGHTALYWYRQSLGQGLEFLIYFQGNSAPDKSGLPSDRFSAERTGGSVSTLTIQRTQQEDSAVYLCASSPESGTNYGYTFGSGTRLTVV.

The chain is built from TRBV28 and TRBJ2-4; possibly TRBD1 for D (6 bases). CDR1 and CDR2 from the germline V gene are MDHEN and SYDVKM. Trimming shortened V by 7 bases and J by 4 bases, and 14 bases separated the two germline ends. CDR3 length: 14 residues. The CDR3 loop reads CASNIQGSKNIQYF. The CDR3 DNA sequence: TGTGCCAGCAACATACAGGGCTCGAAAAACATTCAGTACTTC.

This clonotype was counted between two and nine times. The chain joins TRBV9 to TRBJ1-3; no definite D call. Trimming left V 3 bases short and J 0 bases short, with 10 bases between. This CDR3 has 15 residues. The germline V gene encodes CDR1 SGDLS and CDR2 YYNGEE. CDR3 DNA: TGTGCCAGCAGCGCAGACATCCACTCTGGAAACACCATATATTTT. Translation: CASSADIHSGNTIYF.

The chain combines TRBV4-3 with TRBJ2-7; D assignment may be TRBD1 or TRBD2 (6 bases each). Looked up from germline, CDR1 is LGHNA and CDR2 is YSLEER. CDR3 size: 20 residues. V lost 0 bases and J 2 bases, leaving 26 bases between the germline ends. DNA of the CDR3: TGCGCCAGCAGCCAAGATCTGGATTCAATGAGTAGGGGGGTTCCCTACGAGCAGTACTTC. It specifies CASSQDLDSMSRGVPYEQYF.

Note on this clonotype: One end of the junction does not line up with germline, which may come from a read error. For the CDR3, the DNA is TGCAGTGCTAGGGACCTCGGCACCGGGGGGCTGTTTTTT. Protein: CSARDLGTGGLFF. The V and J genes are TRBV20-1 and TRBJ2-2; a weak D match, TRBD2 (6 bases). Germline V gives CDR1 DFQATT, CDR2 SNEGSKA (reference sequence). The CDR3 extends over 13 amino acids.

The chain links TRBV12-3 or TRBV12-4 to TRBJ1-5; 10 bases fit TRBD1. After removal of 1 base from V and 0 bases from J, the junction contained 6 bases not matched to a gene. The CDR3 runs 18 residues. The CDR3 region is CASSLGQGADYSNQPQHF. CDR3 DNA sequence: TGTGCCAGCAGTTTAGGACAGGGGGCAGACTATAGCAATCAGCCCCAGCATTTT.

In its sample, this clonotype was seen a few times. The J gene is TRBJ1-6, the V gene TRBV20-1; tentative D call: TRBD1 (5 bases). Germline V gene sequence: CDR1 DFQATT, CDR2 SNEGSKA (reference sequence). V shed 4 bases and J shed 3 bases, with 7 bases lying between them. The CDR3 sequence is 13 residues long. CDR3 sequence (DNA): TGCAGTGCTACAGGGCGCTATAATTCACCCCTCCACTTT. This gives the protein CSATGRYNSPLHF.

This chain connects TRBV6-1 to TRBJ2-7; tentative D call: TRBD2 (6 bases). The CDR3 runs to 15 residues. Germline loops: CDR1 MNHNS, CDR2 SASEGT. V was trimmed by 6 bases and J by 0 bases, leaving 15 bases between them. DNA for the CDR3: TGTGCCAGCAGAGGAGGGTTAACCGCCTCCTACGAGCAGTACTTC. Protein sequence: CASRGGLTASYEQYF.

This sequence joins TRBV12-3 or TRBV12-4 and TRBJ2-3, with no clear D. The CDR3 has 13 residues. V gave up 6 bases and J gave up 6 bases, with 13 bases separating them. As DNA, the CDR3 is TGTGCCAGCAGCACACACCGGAGTGATACGCAGTATTTT. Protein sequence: CASSTHRSDTQYF.

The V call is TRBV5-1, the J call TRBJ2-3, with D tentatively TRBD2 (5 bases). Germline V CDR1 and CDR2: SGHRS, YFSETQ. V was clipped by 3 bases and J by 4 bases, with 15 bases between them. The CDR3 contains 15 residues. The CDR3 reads CASSSRVLGADTQYF. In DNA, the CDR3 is TGCGCCAGCAGCTCCCGGGTCTTGGGAGCAGATACGCAGTATTTT.

The CDR3: CASSYSNRDRGYGDTQYF. The CDR3 DNA is TGTGCCAGCAGTTACTCGAACCGGGACAGGGGGTACGGAGATACGCAGTATTTT. The rearrangement joins TRBV6-5 to TRBJ2-3; 11 positions match TRBD1. Germline V gives CDR1 MNHEY, CDR2 SVGAGI. With V trimmed by 0 bases and J by 5 bases, 10 bases remained unmatched. The CDR3 is 18 amino acids.

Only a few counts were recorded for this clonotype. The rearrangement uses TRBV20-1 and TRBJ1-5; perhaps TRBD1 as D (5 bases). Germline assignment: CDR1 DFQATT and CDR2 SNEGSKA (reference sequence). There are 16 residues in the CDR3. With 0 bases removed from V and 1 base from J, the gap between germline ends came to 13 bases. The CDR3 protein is CSARDNAGGSNQPQHF. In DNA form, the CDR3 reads TGCAGTGCTAGAGATAATGCCGGGGGAAGCAATCAGCCCCAGCATTTT.

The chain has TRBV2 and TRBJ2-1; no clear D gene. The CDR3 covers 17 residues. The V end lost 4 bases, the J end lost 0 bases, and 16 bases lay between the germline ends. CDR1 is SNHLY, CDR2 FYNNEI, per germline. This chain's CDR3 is CASSGLTGPSSYNEQFF. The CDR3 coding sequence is TGTGCCAGCAGTGGCCTGACTGGTCCTAGCTCCTACAATGAGCAGTTCTTC.

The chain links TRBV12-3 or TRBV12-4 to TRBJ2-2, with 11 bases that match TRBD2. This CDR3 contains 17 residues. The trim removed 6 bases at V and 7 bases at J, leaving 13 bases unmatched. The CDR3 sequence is CASSTGLAGGRGGELFF. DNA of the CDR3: TGTGCCAGCAGCACCGGGCTAGCGGGAGGACGGGGCGGGGAGCTGTTTTTT.

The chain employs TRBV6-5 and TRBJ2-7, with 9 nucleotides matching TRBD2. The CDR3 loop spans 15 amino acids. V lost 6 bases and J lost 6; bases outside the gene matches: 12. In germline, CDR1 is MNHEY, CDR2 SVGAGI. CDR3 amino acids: CASSPLAGGGPEQYF. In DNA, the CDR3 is TGTGCCAGCAGCCCGTTGGCGGGAGGGGGGCCCGAGCAGTACTTC.

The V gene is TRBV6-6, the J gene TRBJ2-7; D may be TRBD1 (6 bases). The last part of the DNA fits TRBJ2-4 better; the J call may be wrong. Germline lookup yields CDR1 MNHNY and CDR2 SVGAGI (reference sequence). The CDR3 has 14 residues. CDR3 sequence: CASQDRPPLNIQYF. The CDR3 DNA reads TGTGCCAGCCAAGACAGGCCGCCCTTGAACATTCAGTACTTC.

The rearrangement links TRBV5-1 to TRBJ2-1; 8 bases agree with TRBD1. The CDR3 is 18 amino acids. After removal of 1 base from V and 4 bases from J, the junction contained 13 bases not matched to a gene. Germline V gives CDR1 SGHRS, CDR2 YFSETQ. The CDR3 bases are TGCGCCAGCAGCTTGTCCCATCAGGGGGCCACCTCATACAATGAGCAGTTCTTC. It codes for CASSLSHQGATSYNEQFF.

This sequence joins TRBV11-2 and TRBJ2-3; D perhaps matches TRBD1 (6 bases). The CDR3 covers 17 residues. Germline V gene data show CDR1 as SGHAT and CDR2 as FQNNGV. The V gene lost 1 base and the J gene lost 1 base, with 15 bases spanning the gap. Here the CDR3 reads CASSLGGSGHGTDTQYF. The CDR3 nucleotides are TGTGCCAGCAGCTTAGGCGGTTCGGGACATGGCACAGATACGCAGTATTTT. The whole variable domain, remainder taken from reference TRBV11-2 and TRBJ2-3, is EAGVAQSPRYKIIEKRQSVAFWCNPISGHATLYWYQQILGQGPKLLIQFQNNGVVDDSQLPKDRFSAERLKGVDSTLKIQPAKLEDSAVYLCASSLGGSGHGTDTQYFGPGTRLTVL.

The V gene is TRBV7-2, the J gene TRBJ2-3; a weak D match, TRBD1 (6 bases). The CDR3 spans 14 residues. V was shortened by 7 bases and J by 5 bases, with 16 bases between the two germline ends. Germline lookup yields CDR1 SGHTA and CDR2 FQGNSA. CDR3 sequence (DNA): TGTGCCAGCACCCGACAGCTAGGGGGAGATACGCAGTATTTT. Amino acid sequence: CASTRQLGGDTQYF.

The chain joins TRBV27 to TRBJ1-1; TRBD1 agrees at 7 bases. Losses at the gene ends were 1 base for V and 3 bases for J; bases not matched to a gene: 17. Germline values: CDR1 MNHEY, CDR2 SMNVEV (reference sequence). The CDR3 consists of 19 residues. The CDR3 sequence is CASSLLFRGRPTGDTEAFF. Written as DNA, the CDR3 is TGTGCCAGCAGTTTATTATTTCGGGGGAGGCCAACAGGGGACACTGAAGCTTTCTTT.

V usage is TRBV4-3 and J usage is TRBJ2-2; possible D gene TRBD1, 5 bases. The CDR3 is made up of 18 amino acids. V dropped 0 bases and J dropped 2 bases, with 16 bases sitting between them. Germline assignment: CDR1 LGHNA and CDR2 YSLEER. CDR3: CASSQDGANAANTGELFF. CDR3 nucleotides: TGCGCCAGCAGCCAAGATGGGGCTAACGCAGCAAACACCGGGGAGCTGTTTTTT.

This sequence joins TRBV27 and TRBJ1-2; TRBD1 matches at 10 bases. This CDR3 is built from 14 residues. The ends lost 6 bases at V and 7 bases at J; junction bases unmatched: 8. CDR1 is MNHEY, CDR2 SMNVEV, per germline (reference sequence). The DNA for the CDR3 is TGTGCCAGCAGCCCGGGACAGGGGACTGGTGGCTACACCTTC. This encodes CASSPGQGTGGYTF.